This passage covers 26 T cell receptor beta chains from one sample sequenced in a study of T-cell memory formation after mild COVID-19. TCRdb re-analysed the 5' RACE reads in MiXCR, keeping a single row per CDR3 protein. The repertoire holds around 250,000 distinct CDR3 sequences, about a sixth seen once, with 22% in the top ten. Sequencing was done on a sample of PBMCs or a T cell subset sorted from them (not recorded which). The receptors stem from a man younger than 30 who had mild COVID-19 (a few samples of this study predate the infection). Cell type and time point are not known.

The rearrangement joins TRBV5-1 to TRBJ2-1, with a weak D call TRBD1 (5 bases). From germline, CDR1 is SGHRS and CDR2 YFSETQ. V lost 1 base to trimming and J lost 7 bases, with 12 bases between them. CDR3 length: 14 amino acids. The CDR3 sequence is CASSLQGIENEQFF. The CDR3 DNA reads as TGCGCCAGCAGCTTGCAGGGTATTGAGAATGAGCAGTTCTTC.

This clonotype has only a few counts. This chain links TRBV11-3 with TRBJ1-1, with D unclear. This CDR3 contains 14 residues. CDR1 is SGHNT, CDR2 YENEEA, per germline. Trimming took 0 bases from V and 6 from J, leaving 11 bases between them. CDR3 nucleotides: TGTGCCAGCAGCTTAGACCTCGGCCCCGCTGAAGCTTTCTTT. This encodes CASSLDLGPAEAFF.

This clonotype was recorded a few times. V usage is TRBV25-1 and J usage is TRBJ2-3; D uncertain. With 1 base removed from V and 5 bases from J, the gap between germline ends came to 16 bases. In germline, CDR1 is MGHDK, CDR2 SYGVNS. This CDR3 comprises 16 residues. CDR3 nucleotides: TGTGCCAGCAGTGAATTTGGCCCGGCATTAGGAGATACGCAGTATTTT. It codes for CASSEFGPALGDTQYF. The whole variable domain, remainder taken from reference TRBV25-1 and TRBJ2-3, is EADIYQTPRYLVIGTGKKITLECSQTMGHDKMYWYQQDPGMELHLIHYSYGVNSTEKGDLSSESTVSRIRTEHFPLTLESARPSHTSQYLCASSEFGPALGDTQYFGPGTRLTVL.

V is TRBV6-6 and J is TRBJ1-2; D is ambiguous. Germline assignment: CDR1 MNHNY and CDR2 SVGAGI (reference sequence). CDR3 length: 14 amino acids. V was shortened by 2 bases and J by 1 base, with 8 bases between the two germline ends. The CDR3 bases are TGTGCCAGCAGTTACGGCAGCTTTAACTATGGCTACACCTTC. Its translation is CASSYGSFNYGYTF.

In its sample, this clonotype was seen many times. The J gene is TRBJ2-1, the V gene TRBV6-5; D is unclear. With 6 bases removed from V and 4 bases from J, the gap between germline ends came to 10 bases. Germline assignment: CDR1 MNHEY and CDR2 SVGAGI. The CDR3 contains 13 residues. This CDR3 reads CASRAVGYNEQFF. The CDR3 nucleotides are TGTGCCAGCAGGGCGGTGGGGTACAATGAGCAGTTCTTC.

This clonotype was picked up one time. This sequence joins TRBV4-1 and TRBJ1-3, with D possibly being TRBD1 (6 bases). The CDR3 extends over 13 amino acids. Germline V lookup: CDR1 MGHRA, CDR2 YSYEKL. Trimming shortened V by 7 bases and J by 1 base, and 8 bases separated the two germline ends. The CDR3 DNA sequence: TGCGCCAGCACCACAGGGTCTGGAAACACCATATATTTT. Translation: CASTTGSGNTIYF.

This chain links TRBV7-8 with TRBJ1-1; D call uncertain. Trimming took off 5 bases at V and 0 bases at J, with 13 bases between the two ends. This CDR3 has 15 amino acids. Germline CDR1 and CDR2: SGHVS and FQNEAQ. The CDR3 sequence: CASSRMGSMNTEAFF. CDR3 sequence (DNA): TGTGCCAGCAGCCGCATGGGAAGCATGAACACTGAAGCTTTCTTT.

Written as DNA, the CDR3 is TGCGCCAGCAGGAACAGGGACCTTAGCAATCAGCCCCAGCATTTT. Its translation: CASRNRDLSNQPQHF. The chain employs TRBV4-1 and TRBJ1-5; possibly TRBD1 for D (6 bases). This CDR3 has 15 residues. Germline V gene lookup returns CDR1 MGHRA and CDR2 YSYEKL. V lost 6 bases to trimming and J lost 0 bases, with 12 bases between them.

The chain employs TRBV6-6 and TRBJ1-1, with no clear D. Deletions cut 2 bases from V and 0 bases from J, with 7 bases between. CDR1 is MNHNY, CDR2 SVGAGI, per germline (reference sequence). This CDR3 has 14 residues. The CDR3 bases are TGTGCCAGCAGTTACCCGACGGTGAACACTGAAGCTTTCTTT. It encodes CASSYPTVNTEAFF.

V usage is TRBV5-6 and J usage is TRBJ2-6; possibly TRBD1 or TRBD2 for D (5 bases each). CDR1 is SGHDT and CDR2 is YYEEEE in the germline V gene. The ends were cut back, 1 base at V and 0 bases at J, with 11 bases in the middle. The CDR3 totals 17 residues. The CDR3 is CASSLWDGNSGANVLTF. CDR3 nucleotide sequence: TGTGCCAGCAGCTTGTGGGACGGAAACTCTGGGGCCAACGTCCTGACTTTC.

This clonotype came up a few times. The V and J genes are TRBV6-2 or TRBV6-3 and TRBJ2-7; D ambiguous. CDR3 length: 15 amino acids. V lost 2 bases, J lost 2 bases, and 13 bases lay in between. CDR1 and CDR2 (germline): MNHEY, SVGEGT. Here the CDR3 DNA reads TGTGCCAGCAGTTACGACCAGGCCATGACCTACGAGCAGTACGTC. Its protein is CASSYDQAMTYEQYV.

This clonotype has just a few counts. V is TRBV20-1 and J is TRBJ2-7; 8 nucleotides align to TRBD1. This CDR3 comprises 13 residues. Germline assignment: CDR1 DFQATT and CDR2 SNEGSKA (reference sequence). V was clipped by 1 base and J by 6 bases; unmatched bases: 5. The CDR3 region is CSARVTGGAEQYF. CDR3 nucleotides: TGCAGTGCTAGAGTTACAGGGGGTGCCGAGCAGTACTTC.

In this sample, this clonotype turned up many times. The genes are TRBV9 and TRBJ1-1; 10 nucleotides agree with TRBD1. Germline CDR1 SGDLS, CDR2 YYNGEE. The CDR3 totals 16 residues. J lost 3 bases, V lost 0 bases, and 5 bases had no gene match. Written as DNA, the CDR3 is TGTGCCAGCAGCGTAGAGGACAGGGGGTGGGACACTGAAGCTTTCTTT. It specifies CASSVEDRGWDTEAFF.

This clonotype was picked up many times. The V and J genes are TRBV5-1 and TRBJ2-2, with D unclear. Germline V gene lookup returns CDR1 SGHRS and CDR2 YFSETQ. The CDR3 is 13 residues long. Trimming took 0 bases from V and 6 from J, leaving 6 bases between them. This CDR3 reads CASSLAPAGELFF. DNA of the CDR3: TGCGCCAGCAGCTTGGCCCCGGCCGGGGAGCTGTTTTTT.

This clonotype was counted only a few times. The chain uses TRBV6-1 and TRBJ2-7; D uncertain. V lost 5 bases, J lost 6 bases, and 11 bases lay in between. The CDR3 sequence is 12 residues long. Germline V lookup: CDR1 MNHNS, CDR2 SASEGT. The chain's CDR3 is CASSPEGREQYV. For the CDR3, the DNA is TGTGCCAGCAGTCCCGAAGGGCGCGAGCAGTACGTC.

This rearrangement joins TRBV12-3 or TRBV12-4 to TRBJ2-5; D ambiguous. CDR3 length: 12 residues. The V gene lost 4 bases and the J gene lost 5 bases, with 8 bases spanning the gap. As DNA, the CDR3 is TGTGCCAGCAGTTCCCCTATGGAGACCCAGTACTTC. This codes for CASSSPMETQYF.

The chain uses TRBV12-3 or TRBV12-4 and TRBJ2-6; TRBD1 matches 7 bases. The ends lost 6 bases at V and 0 bases at J; junction bases unmatched: 8. The CDR3 length is 17 residues. CDR3 in amino acids: CASRLRDSISGANVLTF. CDR3 sequence (DNA): TGTGCCAGCAGGCTCCGGGACAGCATCTCTGGGGCCAACGTCCTGACTTTC.

This clonotype was found a few times. This chain uses TRBV7-9 with TRBJ2-2; 7 bases line up with TRBD1. CDR1 is SEHNR, CDR2 FQNEAQ, per germline (reference sequence). The V and J ends lost 6 bases and 3 bases, in that order; junction bases with no gene match: 7. The CDR3 runs to 15 residues. CDR3 nucleotide sequence: TGTGCCAGCAGTCGTCCGGGACAGCACACCGGGGAGCTGTTTTTT. It translates to CASSRPGQHTGELFF.

This clonotype has more than one count but fewer than ten. This rearrangement joins TRBV20-1 to TRBJ1-6; 7 nucleotides line up with TRBD1. The germline gives CDR1 DFQATT, CDR2 SNEGSKA (reference sequence). With V trimmed by 6 bases and J by 9 bases, 5 bases remained unmatched. The CDR3 covers 12 residues. CDR3 amino acids: CSAQTGTSPLHF. The CDR3 DNA reads TGCAGTGCACAGACAGGGACTTCACCCCTCCACTTT.

The table lists this clonotype with a few counts. The genes are TRBV9 and TRBJ2-3; D might be TRBD1 (5 bases). Germline V gives CDR1 SGDLS, CDR2 YYNGEE. V was shortened by 0 bases and J by 11 bases, with 13 bases between the two germline ends. This CDR3 contains 13 residues. The CDR3 DNA is TGTGCCAGCAGCGTAGCGCGTGGACAACGGCAGTATTTT. This encodes CASSVARGQRQYF. The variable domain in full, completed from reference TRBV9 and TRBJ2-3, reads DSGVTQTPKHLITATGQRVTLRCSPRSGDLSVYWYQQSLDQGLQFLIQYYNGEERAKGNILERFSAQQFPDLHSELNLSSLELGDSALYFCASSVARGQRQYFGPGTRLTVL.

V and J are TRBV7-3 and TRBJ2-5; perhaps D is TRBD1 or TRBD2 (6 bases each). Deletions cut 5 bases from V and 5 bases from J, with 12 bases between. The CDR3 sequence is 13 residues long. Germline CDR1 SGHTA, CDR2 FQGTGA. The chain's CDR3 is CASSGGLGETQYF. The CDR3, as DNA: TGTGCCAGCAGCGGGGGGCTTGGGGAGACCCAGTACTTC.

The genes are TRBV6-2 or TRBV6-3 and TRBJ1-5; D may be TRBD1 (5 bases). Germline V gene data show CDR1 as MNHEY and CDR2 as SVGEGT. The CDR3 is 16 residues long. V lost 5 bases and J 1 base, leaving 15 bases between the germline ends. The chain's CDR3 is CASSQIHGASNQPQHF. The CDR3 DNA sequence: TGTGCCAGCAGTCAGATACACGGGGCGAGCAATCAGCCCCAGCATTTT.

This clonotype was seen repeatedly, ten times or more. The chain is built from TRBV5-5 and TRBJ2-7; the D call may be TRBD1 or TRBD2 (5 bases each). This CDR3 is 14 amino acids long. V lost 4 bases and J lost 3, with 14 bases in between. In germline, CDR1 is SGHKS, CDR2 YYEKEE (reference sequence). The DNA of the CDR3 is TGTGCCAGCAGCCAAACCGGGACGGTCTACGAGCAGTACTTC. It encodes CASSQTGTVYEQYF.

This clonotype showed up just a few times. The chain employs TRBV19 and TRBJ2-7, with 10 bases matching TRBD1. The V segment lost 5 bases and the J segment 0 bases; nucleotides outside the gene matches: 13. The CDR3 loop spans 18 amino acids. CDR1 is LNHDA, CDR2 SQIVND, per germline (reference sequence). In DNA, the CDR3 is TGTGCCAGTAGTGATCCGGGACAGGGGATTAGTGCCTCCTACGAGCAGTACTTC. Translation: CASSDPGQGISASYEQYF. The variable domain in full, completed from reference TRBV19 and TRBJ2-7, reads DGGITQSPKYLFRKEGQNVTLSCEQNLNHDAMYWYRQDPGQGLRLIYYSQIVNDFQKGDIAEGYSVSREKKESFPLTVTSAQKNPTAFYLCASSDPGQGISASYEQYFGPGTRLTVT.

The chain couples TRBV20-1 to TRBJ1-2; D remains unclear. V lost 3 bases and J lost 1, with 6 bases in between. The CDR3 sequence is 12 residues long. Germline V gene data show CDR1 as DFQATT and CDR2 as SNEGSKA (reference sequence). The CDR3 DNA sequence: TGCAGTGCTAGCGGGGTTAACTATGGCTACACCTTC. Translating it yields CSASGVNYGYTF.

This clonotype has only a few counts. The chain carries TRBV9 and TRBJ1-2; possibly TRBD1 for D (5 bases). V was clipped by 3 bases and J by 4 bases, with 10 bases between them. Germline assignment: CDR1 SGDLS and CDR2 YYNGEE. The CDR3 sequence is 13 residues long. CDR3 bases: TGTGCCAGCAGCGCGGGACGGACCTATGGCTACACCTTC. Its translation is CASSAGRTYGYTF.